This T cell receptor (beta chain) was documented in a study of preoperative IRX-2 immunotherapy in early breast cancer. J gave up 0 bases and V 3 bases, and 2 bases lay outside the gene matches. CDR3 length: 15 amino acids. Germline V CDR1 and CDR2: KGHSH, LQKENI. Sequenced by immunoSEQ multiplex PCR; TCRdb stores in-frame clones only, minus some. The repertoire holds roughly 27,000 clones, around 75% seen once, with 2% to 2.5% in the top ten. The treatment is: preoperative locoregional IRX-2 cytokine immunotherapy. Samples came from a phase Ib trial of preoperative locoregional IRX-2 cytokine immunotherapy.

Sequencing was performed on lymph node tissue, taken before IRX-2 immunotherapy. The receptor comes from a human donor with breast cancer. The chain joins TRBV18 to TRBJ1-2; 9 bases align to TRBD1. The CDR3 coding sequence is TGTGCCAGCTCACCCTACAGGGGGCCTAACTATGGCTACACCTTC. It specifies CASSPYRGPNYGYTF.